This T cell receptor beta chain was observed in a study of hypomethylating agent response in myelodysplastic syndrome. Clones were sequenced by immunoSEQ multiplex PCR, and TCRdb holds only the in-frame ones, with some missing. The top ten clones hold under 20% of a sample with approximately 7,000 clones, approximately 86% of them seen once. The sequenced sample was bone marrow, obtained before or after starting hypomethylating agent treatment for myelodysplastic syndrome (not recorded which). The clonotype originates from a human donor with myelodysplastic syndrome.

The CDR3 nucleotides are TGTGCCAGCAGGAGGGGTCGCACAGATACGCAGTATTTT. Encoded protein: CASRRGRTDTQYF. The V call is TRBV6-1, the J call TRBJ2-3, with D perhaps assigned TRBD1 or TRBD2 (5 bases each). Germline values: CDR1 MNHNS, CDR2 SASEGT. This CDR3 comprises 13 residues. V was trimmed by 6 bases and J by 1 base, leaving 8 bases between them.